The TCR beta chain described here comes from a study of cytomegalovirus exposure and HLA in healthy donors. The CDR3 spans 13 residues. The ends were cut back, 4 bases at V and 5 bases at J, with 13 bases in the middle. Germline assignment: CDR1 SGHDT and CDR2 YYEEEE. In the PCR, 60 Vbeta and 13 Jbeta primers were used. This table comes from immunoSEQ multiplex PCR, and its TCRdb copy is limited to in-frame clones, with some not included. The sample contains some 36,000 clones, roughly two thirds of which appear only once. Study findings and constraints: HLA allele associations emerged for 17,000 or so TCR beta sequences in a later analysis, at 0.05 false discovery rate. Sequencing had likely introduced a cluster of highly shared sequence variants as an artifact. The authors confirmed in vitro that a few CMV-associated chains were specific for CMV antigens.

This clone showed up just once. The antigen is unknown. The sample consisted of PBMCs. V is TRBV5-6 and J is TRBJ2-7; TRBD1 might be the D (5 bases). The receptor was derived from a man in his thirties or forties in good health and CMV-seronegative. The CDR3 reads CASSPRQIHEQYF. Here the CDR3 DNA reads TGTGCCAGCAGCCCCCGACAGATCCACGAGCAGTACTTC.